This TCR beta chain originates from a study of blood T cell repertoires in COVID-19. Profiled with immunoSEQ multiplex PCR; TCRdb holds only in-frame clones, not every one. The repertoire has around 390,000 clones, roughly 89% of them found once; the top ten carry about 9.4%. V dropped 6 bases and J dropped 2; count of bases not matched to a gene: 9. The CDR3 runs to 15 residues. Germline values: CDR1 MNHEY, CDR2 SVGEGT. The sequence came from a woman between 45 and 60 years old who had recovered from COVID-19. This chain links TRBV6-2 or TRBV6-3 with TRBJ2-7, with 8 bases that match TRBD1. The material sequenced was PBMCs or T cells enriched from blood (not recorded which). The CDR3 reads CASSRYTGGTYEQYF. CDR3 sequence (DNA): TGTGCCAGCAGCCGTTACACAGGGGGTACCTACGAGCAGTACTTC.